This is a list of T cell receptor beta chains from one sample in a study of T cell repertoires in cytomegalovirus infection. No antigen has been identified for these receptors. TCRdb independently ran MiXCR on the reads; one entry per CDR3 protein. The sample shows approximately 120,000 distinct CDR3 sequences, about 32% of them seen only once. The sequencing used CD8+ T cells from cultured PBMCs, collected from culture after CMV antigen stimulation. These receptors all stem from a human donor in good health (CMV status not recorded). Some clones in this sample may be carry-over from other donors' samples. Both conserved end residues are part of each CDR3. The D gene is left open where the match is weak. Rows give clone size only sometimes, using once, few, many, or a class for an expanded clone.

clone size: few
CDR3 length: 17
V gene: TRBV11-2
J gene: TRBJ2-7
D gene: -
CDR3 DNA: TGTGCCAGCAGCTTAGGACAAGAGATCCGGGGACGGCACGAGCAGTACTTC
CDR3 protein: CASSLGQEIRGRHEQYF

clone size: -
CDR3 length: 15
V gene: TRBV7-2
J gene: TRBJ2-7
D gene: TRBD2
CDR3 DNA: TGTGCCAGCAGCTTTTTTACCGGGGGGGCCTACGAGCAGTACTTC
CDR3 protein: CASSFFTGGAYEQYF

clone size: -
CDR3 length: 15
V gene: TRBV19
J gene: TRBJ1-1
D gene: -
CDR3 DNA: TGTGCCAGTAGTATCCCTGAAGCCCCGAACACTGAAGCTTTCTTT
CDR3 protein: CASSIPEAPNTEAFF

clone size: few
CDR3 length: 15
V gene: TRBV12-3/TRBV12-4
J gene: TRBJ1-3
D gene: -
CDR3 DNA: TGTGCCAGCACCGGTACGGGGTTGCGTGGAAACACCATATATTTT
CDR3 protein: CASTGTGLRGNTIYF

clone size: few
CDR3 length: 15
V gene: TRBV15
J gene: TRBJ2-7
D gene: TRBD1
CDR3 DNA: TGTGCCACCAGCGCCCGACAGGGGGTATCCTACGAGCAGTACTTC
CDR3 protein: CATSARQGVSYEQYF

clone size: -
CDR3 length: 14
V gene: TRBV20-1
J gene: TRBJ2-7
D gene: TRBD2
CDR3 DNA: TGCAGTGCTAGATCTAGCGGGGGATTCTACGAGCAGTACTTC
CDR3 protein: CSARSSGGFYEQYF

clone size: -
CDR3 length: 14
V gene: TRBV11-2
J gene: TRBJ2-5
D gene: -
CDR3 DNA: TGTGCCAGCAGCTCCCCAAGATTCCAAGAGACCCAGTACTTC
CDR3 protein: CASSSPRFQETQYF

clone size: -
CDR3 length: 18
V gene: TRBV11-2
J gene: TRBJ1-1
D gene: TRBD1
CDR3 DNA: TGTGCCAGCAGCTTATGGAGTGACAGGGTGGCCTTCAACACTGAAGCTTTCTTT
CDR3 protein: CASSLWSDRVAFNTEAFF

clone size: -
CDR3 length: 16
V gene: TRBV6-2/TRBV6-3
J gene: TRBJ2-1
D gene: TRBD1
CDR3 DNA: TGTGCCAGCAGTCAACGGGGGACAGGGAGGTACAATGAGCAGTTCTTC
CDR3 protein: CASSQRGTGRYNEQFF

clone size: -
CDR3 length: 13
V gene: TRBV10-3
J gene: TRBJ2-3
D gene: -
CDR3 DNA: TGTGCCATCAGTGTAATGCCCACAGATACGCAGTATTTT
CDR3 protein: CAISVMPTDTQYF

clone size: few
CDR3 length: 15
V gene: TRBV6-2/TRBV6-3
J gene: TRBJ1-1
D gene: -
CDR3 DNA: TGTGCCAGCACCTTGGGAGGCTTTCTGAACACTGAAGCTTTCTTT
CDR3 protein: CASTLGGFLNTEAFF

clone size: -
CDR3 length: 15
V gene: TRBV6-5
J gene: TRBJ2-1
D gene: TRBD1
CDR3 DNA: TGTGCCAGCAGTTACGGGACAGGTGAATACAATGAGCAGTTCTTC
CDR3 protein: CASSYGTGEYNEQFF

clone size: -
CDR3 length: 14
V gene: TRBV20-1
J gene: TRBJ2-3
D gene: -
CDR3 DNA: TGCAGTGCTACTCCTAGGGGGGGGCTTGATACGCAGTATTTT
CDR3 protein: CSATPRGGLDTQYF

clone size: -
CDR3 length: 15
V gene: TRBV20-1
J gene: TRBJ1-2
D gene: -
CDR3 DNA: TGCAGTGCTAGAGATCGAGGGGGAGCGGGCTATGGCTACACCTTC
CDR3 protein: CSARDRGGAGYGYTF

clone size: -
CDR3 length: 16
V gene: TRBV14
J gene: TRBJ1-1
D gene: TRBD1
CDR3 DNA: TGTGCCAGCAGCCAAGCAGGGGGGAGGTTGGGCACTGAAGCTTTCTTT
CDR3 protein: CASSQAGGRLGTEAFF

clone size: -
CDR3 length: 17
V gene: TRBV20-1
J gene: TRBJ2-7
D gene: TRBD2
CDR3 DNA: TGCAGTGCTAGAGAAGCGGGGGGACAAAGGAGCTCCTACGAGCAGTACTTC
CDR3 protein: CSAREAGGQRSSYEQYF

clone size: many
CDR3 length: 14
V gene: TRBV4-1
J gene: TRBJ1-1
D gene: TRBD1
CDR3 DNA: TGCGCCAGCAGCCAAGGGGGACAGGTCCCTGAAGCTTTCTTT
CDR3 protein: CASSQGGQVPEAFF

clone size: -
CDR3 length: 17
V gene: TRBV2
J gene: TRBJ1-5
D gene: -
CDR3 DNA: TGTGCCAGCAGTGAAGCGCTTCAACAGTCTAGCAATCAGCCCCAGCATTTT
CDR3 protein: CASSEALQQSSNQPQHF

clone size: few
CDR3 length: 16
V gene: TRBV27
J gene: TRBJ2-3
D gene: TRBD2
CDR3 DNA: TGTGCCAGCAGTTTGACTAGCGGGGGTGGTACAGATACGCAGTATTTT
CDR3 protein: CASSLTSGGGTDTQYF

clone size: many
CDR3 length: 15
V gene: TRBV7-8
J gene: TRBJ1-2
D gene: -
CDR3 DNA: TGTGCCAGCAGCCCCTCCCGGGGGATAGGATATGGCTACACCTTC
CDR3 protein: CASSPSRGIGYGYTF

clone size: -
CDR3 length: 13
V gene: TRBV28
J gene: TRBJ2-2
D gene: -
CDR3 DNA: TGTGCCAGCAGTTTAGTGGGTAACGGGGAGCTGTTTTTT
CDR3 protein: CASSLVGNGELFF

clone size: few
CDR3 length: 14
V gene: TRBV4-1
J gene: TRBJ2-5
D gene: TRBD1
CDR3 DNA: TGCGCCAGCAGCCAGGACAGGGGTCAGGAGACCCAGTACTTC
CDR3 protein: CASSQDRGQETQYF

clone size: many
CDR3 length: 18
V gene: TRBV11-1
J gene: TRBJ1-1
D gene: -
CDR3 DNA: TGTGCCAGCAGCTCCGACCGGACAGCCTGGGAAGGGAACACTGAAGCTTTCTTT
CDR3 protein: CASSSDRTAWEGNTEAFF

clone size: -
CDR3 length: 15
V gene: TRBV7-2
J gene: TRBJ1-2
D gene: TRBD1
CDR3 DNA: TGTGCCAGCAGCTCGGGACAGGGTTGGGACTATGGCTACACCTTC
CDR3 protein: CASSSGQGWDYGYTF